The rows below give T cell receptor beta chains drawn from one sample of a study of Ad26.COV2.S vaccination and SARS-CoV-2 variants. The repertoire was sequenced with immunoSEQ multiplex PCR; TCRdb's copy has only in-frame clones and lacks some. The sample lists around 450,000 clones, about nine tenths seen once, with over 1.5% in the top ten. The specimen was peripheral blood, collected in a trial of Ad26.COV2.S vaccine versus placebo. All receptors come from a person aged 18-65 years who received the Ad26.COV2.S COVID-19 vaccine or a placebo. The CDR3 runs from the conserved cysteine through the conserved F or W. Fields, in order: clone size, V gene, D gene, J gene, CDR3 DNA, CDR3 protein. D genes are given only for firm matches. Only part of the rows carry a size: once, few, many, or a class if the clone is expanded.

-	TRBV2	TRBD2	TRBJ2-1	TGTGCCAGCAGTTCCGGACTAGCGGGAGGGTATGAGCAGTTCTTC	CASSSGLAGGYEQFF
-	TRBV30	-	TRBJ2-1	TGTGCCTGGAGTGTTTCTCGAACCTCGGGACACTACAATGAGCAGTTCTTC	CAWSVSRTSGHYNEQFF
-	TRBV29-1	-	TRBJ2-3	TGCAGCGGGGGATTTACAGATACGCAGTATTTT	CSGGFTDTQYF
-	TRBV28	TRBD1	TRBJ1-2	TGTGCCAGCAATAACAGGGGCTCCCCTTATGGCTACACCTTC	CASNNRGSPYGYTF
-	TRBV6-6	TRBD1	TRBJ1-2	TGTGCCAGCAGTTACCCGGGACAGTCATATGGCTACACCTTC	CASSYPGQSYGYTF
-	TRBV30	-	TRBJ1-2	TGTGCCTGGAGTGTAAGGTTGTGGGGGGTTCCTAACTATGGCTACACCTTC	CAWSVRLWGVPNYGYTF
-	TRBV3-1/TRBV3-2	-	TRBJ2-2	TGTGCCAGCAGCCAAAGGTCGTCAGCCCTCACCGGGGAGCTGTTTTTT	CASSQRSSALTGELFF
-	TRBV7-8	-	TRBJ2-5	TGTGCCAGCAGCTTAACGGACTCTGGGCGGGAGACCCAGTACTTC	CASSLTDSGRETQYF
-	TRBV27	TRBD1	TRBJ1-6	TGTGCCAGCATCGGATTGACAGGGAATGGATATAATTCACCCCTCCACTTT	CASIGLTGNGYNSPLHF
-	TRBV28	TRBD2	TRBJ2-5	TGTGCCAGCACCGTCGGGGGAGCGGGAGGGTCGCCAGAGACCCAGTACTTC	CASTVGGAGGSPETQYF
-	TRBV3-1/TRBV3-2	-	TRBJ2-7	TGTGCCAGCAGCCAAGATCTTGGGCTAGGGGCCTACGAGCAGTACTTC	CASSQDLGLGAYEQYF
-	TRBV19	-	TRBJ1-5	TGTGCCAGTAGTCAATCGACAGATCAGCCCCAGCATTTT	CASSQSTDQPQHF
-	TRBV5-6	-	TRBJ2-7	TGTGCCAGCAGCTTGACCGTTTCCTACGAGCAGTACTTC	CASSLTVSYEQYF
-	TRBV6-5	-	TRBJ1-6	TGTGCCAGCAGTTTAGGACCTTCGCCCAATTCACCCCTCCACTTT	CASSLGPSPNSPLHF
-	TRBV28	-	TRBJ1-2	TGTGCCAGCAGTTTAAAGAGTAACTATGGCTACACCTTC	CASSLKSNYGYTF
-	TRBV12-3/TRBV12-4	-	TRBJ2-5	TGTGCCAGCAGTTTGGAGTATGGGACCCAGTACTTC	CASSLEYGTQYF
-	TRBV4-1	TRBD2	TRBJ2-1	TGCGCCAGCAGCCAGGCGACTAGCGGGGGGTTCGATGAGCAGTTCTTC	CASSQATSGGFDEQFF
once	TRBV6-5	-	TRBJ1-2	TGTGCCAGCAGGCGACCTCGGGTTGGCTATGGCTACACCTTC	CASRRPRVGYGYTF
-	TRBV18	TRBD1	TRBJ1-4	TGTGCCAGCTCACAGCCGGACAGGGGTAATGAAAAACTGTTTTTT	CASSQPDRGNEKLFF
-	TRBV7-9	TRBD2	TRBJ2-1	TGTGCCAGCAGCTTAGCCGGGACTAGTTTTAATGAGCAGTTCTTC	CASSLAGTSFNEQFF
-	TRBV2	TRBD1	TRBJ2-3	TGTGCCAGCAGGGACAGGGTAGCGCAGTATTTT	CASRDRVAQYF
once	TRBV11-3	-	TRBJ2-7	TGTGCCAGCAGCTTAGGACAGGACCGCGAGCAGTACTTC	CASSLGQDREQYF
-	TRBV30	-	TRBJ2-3	TGTGCCTGGAGTGTAGGGGGGATCACAGATACGCAGTATTTT	CAWSVGGITDTQYF
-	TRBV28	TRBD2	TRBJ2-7	TGTGCCAGCAGTTTAACCCCGACGTTCCCCGGCGCGGGAGTAAACTACGAGCAGTACTTC	CASSLTPTFPGAGVNYEQYF
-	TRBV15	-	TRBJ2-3	TGTGCCACCAGCCCAGGAGGGGATACGCAGTATTTT	CATSPGGDTQYF
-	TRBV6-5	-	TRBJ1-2	TGTGCCAGCAGTTACTCGATGGCGGTCTCCACGGGCTACACCTTC	CASSYSMAVSTGYTF
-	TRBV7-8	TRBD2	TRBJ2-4	TGTGCCAGCAGCCTTTCTCAGACTAGCGGGGGGAACCACATTCAGTACTTC	CASSLSQTSGGNHIQYF
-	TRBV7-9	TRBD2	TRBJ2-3	TGTGCCAGCAGCCTCACTAGCGGGAGGACAGATACGCAGTATTTT	CASSLTSGRTDTQYF
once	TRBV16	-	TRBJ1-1	TGTGCCAGCAGCCCGAAGTGGAACACTGAAGCTTTCTTT	CASSPKWNTEAFF
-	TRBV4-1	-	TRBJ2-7	TGCGCCAGCAGCCACGAAGAGCGGGACAGGCCCTACGAGCAGTACTTC	CASSHEERDRPYEQYF
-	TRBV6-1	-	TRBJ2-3	TGTGCCAGCAGTGAAGTTTTGGGCAGCTTCACAGATACGCAGTATTTT	CASSEVLGSFTDTQYF
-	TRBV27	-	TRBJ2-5	TGTGCCAGCAGTTTCCTGGGGACCCAGTACTTC	CASSFLGTQYF
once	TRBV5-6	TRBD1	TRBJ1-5	TGTGCCAGCAGCTTGCAAGGCAGGGGGCTGGGTCAGCCCCAGCATTTT	CASSLQGRGLGQPQHF
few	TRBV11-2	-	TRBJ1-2	TGTGCCAGCAGCTTAGAGGACAAGGCCTATGGCTACACCTTC	CASSLEDKAYGYTF
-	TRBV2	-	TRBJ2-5	TGTGCCAGCAGGATTAGCACCCAAGAGACCCAGTACTTC	CASRISTQETQYF
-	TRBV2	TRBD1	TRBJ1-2	TGTGCCAGCAGTGAAGTCAGGGGGGACTATGGCTACACCTTC	CASSEVRGDYGYTF
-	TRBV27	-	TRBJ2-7	TGTGCCAGCAGCCGAGCGGTGGGAGGGGGTTACGAGCAGTACTTC	CASSRAVGGGYEQYF
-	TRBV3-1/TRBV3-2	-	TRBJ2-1	TGTGCCAGCAGCGGGAACGGGAATGAGCAGTTCTTC	CASSGNGNEQFF
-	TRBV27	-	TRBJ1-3	TGTGCCAGCAGTCCCCGTCCAGCGAACTCTGGAAACACCATATATTTT	CASSPRPANSGNTIYF
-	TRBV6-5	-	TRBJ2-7	TGTGCCAGCAGAACCGGACAGTTCTCCTACGAGCAGTACTTC	CASRTGQFSYEQYF
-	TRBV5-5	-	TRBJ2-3	TGTGCCAGCAGCTCCGATGGGGGAAGCACAGATACGCAGTATTTT	CASSSDGGSTDTQYF
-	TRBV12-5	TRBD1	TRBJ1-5	TGTGCTAGTGGTCCCCGGACAGGCAGTGAATGTAATCAGCCCCAGCATTTT	CASGPRTGSECNQPQHF
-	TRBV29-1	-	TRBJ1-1	TGCAGCGTCGGATACAACCCTGAAGCTTTCTTT	CSVGYNPEAFF
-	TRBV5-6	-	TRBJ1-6	TGTGCCAGCAGCCCGAGTGGAAGGGGGAGTTATAATTCACCCCTCCACTTT	CASSPSGRGSYNSPLHF
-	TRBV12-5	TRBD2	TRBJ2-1	TGTGCTAGTGGTTTGGGATTAGCGGGAGGGTTCTACAATGAGCAGTTCTTC	CASGLGLAGGFYNEQFF
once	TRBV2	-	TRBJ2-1	TGTGCCACCCACCAGGGGACTGAGCAGTTCTTC	CATHQGTEQFF
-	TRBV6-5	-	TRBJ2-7	TGTGCCAGCAGTTACTCGGCAGGTGGCTCCTACGAGCAGTACTTC	CASSYSAGGSYEQYF
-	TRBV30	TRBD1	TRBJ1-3	TGTGCCTGGGGACAGGGGTTCTCTGGAAACACCATATATTTT	CAWGQGFSGNTIYF
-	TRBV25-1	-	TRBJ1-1	TGTGCCAGCAGTGATTTTGGCACTGAAGCTTTCTTT	CASSDFGTEAFF
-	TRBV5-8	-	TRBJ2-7	TGTGCCAGCAGCTTGGTTCAGCGCTACTACGAGCAGTACTTC	CASSLVQRYYEQYF
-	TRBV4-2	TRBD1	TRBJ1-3	TGTGCCAGCAGCCCCGGACAGGGGGCTTTGAACACCATATATTTT	CASSPGQGALNTIYF
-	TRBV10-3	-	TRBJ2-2	TGTGCCATTTCCGGGGTGAACACCGGGGAGCTGTTTTTT	CAISGVNTGELFF
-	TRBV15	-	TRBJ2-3	TGTGCCACCAGCAGAGGACCTGATACGCAGTATTTT	CATSRGPDTQYF
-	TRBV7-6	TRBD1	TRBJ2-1	TGTGCCAGCAGCCAGGACAGGGGGTTCTACAATGAGCAGTTCTTC	CASSQDRGFYNEQFF
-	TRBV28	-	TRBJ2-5	TGTGCCAGTTACCCACAGGGATCGGGAGAGACCCAGTACTTC	CASYPQGSGETQYF
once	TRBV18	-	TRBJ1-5	TGTGCCAGCTCACCACGAGAGGACAATCAGCCCCAGCATTTT	CASSPREDNQPQHF
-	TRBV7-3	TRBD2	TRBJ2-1	TGTGCCAGCAGCCCTACTAGCGGGCCCGACAATGAGCAGTTCTTC	CASSPTSGPDNEQFF